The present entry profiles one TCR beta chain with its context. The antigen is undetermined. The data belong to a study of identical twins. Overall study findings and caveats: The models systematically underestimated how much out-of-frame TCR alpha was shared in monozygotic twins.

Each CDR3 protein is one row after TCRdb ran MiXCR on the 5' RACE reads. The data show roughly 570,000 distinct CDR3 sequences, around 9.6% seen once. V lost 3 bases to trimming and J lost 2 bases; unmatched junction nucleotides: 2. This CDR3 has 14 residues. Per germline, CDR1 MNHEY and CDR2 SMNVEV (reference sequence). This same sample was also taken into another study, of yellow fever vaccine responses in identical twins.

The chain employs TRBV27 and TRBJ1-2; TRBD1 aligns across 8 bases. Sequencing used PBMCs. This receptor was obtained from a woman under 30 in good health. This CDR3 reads CASSLQGANYGYTF. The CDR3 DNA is TGTGCCAGCAGTTTGCAGGGGGCGAACTATGGCTACACCTTC.